These 17 T cell receptor beta chains came from one sample sequenced in a study of T-cell memory formation after mild COVID-19. TCRdb recomputed calls from the 5' RACE reads with MiXCR, one row per CDR3 protein. The sample consists of 110,000 to 150,000 distinct CDR3 sequences, approximately 25% of them appearing once. Material: PBMCs or a T cell subset sorted from them (not recorded which). The receptors shown here come from an adult woman who had mild COVID-19 (a few samples of this study predate the infection). Cell type and time point are not known.

The J gene is TRBJ2-5, the V gene TRBV12-3 or TRBV12-4; D may match TRBD1 or TRBD2 (6 bases each). The CDR3 loop spans 15 amino acids. Trimming shortened V by 8 bases and J by 5 bases, and 21 bases separated the two germline ends. CDR3 residues: CASRKGGFWDETQYF. CDR3 coding DNA: TGTGCCAGCCGAAAGGGGGGCTTTTGGGACGAGACCCAGTACTTC.

The chain couples TRBV30 to TRBJ1-5; unclear D gene. Germline values: CDR1 GTSNPN, CDR2 SVGIG (reference sequence). The V gene lost 1 base and the J gene lost 6 bases, with 16 bases spanning the gap. There are 15 residues in the CDR3. CDR3: CAWSGERDFGQPQHF. CDR3 sequence (DNA): TGTGCCTGGAGTGGTGAGAGGGATTTTGGTCAGCCCCAGCATTTT.

The chain joins TRBV7-9 to TRBJ2-7; no firm D call. Per germline, CDR1 SEHNR and CDR2 FQNEAQ (reference sequence). The CDR3 sequence is 14 residues long. Trimming removed 4 bases from V and 3 bases from J, with 13 bases in between. The CDR3 reads CASSSPDQGYEQYF. DNA for the CDR3: TGTGCCAGCAGCTCCCCGGACCAAGGCTACGAGCAGTACTTC.

The chain is built from TRBV4-2 and TRBJ2-1; TRBD2 is a possible D gene (5 bases). The V end lost 6 bases, the J end lost 5 bases, and 17 bases lay between the germline ends. CDR1 LGHNA and CDR2 YNFKEQ come from the germline V gene. The length of the CDR3 is 15 residues. CDR3 amino acids: CASRSLDWINNEQFF. For the CDR3, the DNA is TGTGCCAGCAGATCGCTGGACTGGATAAACAATGAGCAGTTCTTC.

This chain joins TRBV4-1 and TRBJ2-7, with TRBD2 as a possible D gene (6 bases). V lost 1 base and J 3 bases, leaving 13 bases between the germline ends. Germline V gene data show CDR1 as MGHRA and CDR2 as YSYEKL. This CDR3 spans 15 amino acids. CDR3 sequence (DNA): TGCGCCAGCAGCCAAGTTAGCGGTGCCAGCTACGAGCAGTACTTC. Translation gives CASSQVSGASYEQYF.

This clonotype was detected a few times. This chain connects TRBV12-3 or TRBV12-4 to TRBJ1-4; D is possibly TRBD1 (5 bases). The CDR3 has 15 residues. V lost 4 bases, J lost 0 bases, and 9 bases lay in between. This chain's CDR3 is CASSSKTATNEKLFF. CDR3 nucleotides: TGTGCCAGCAGTTCCAAGACAGCAACTAATGAAAAACTGTTTTTT.

The chain couples TRBV4-1 to TRBJ1-6, with D hard to call. Germline CDR1 is MGHRA and CDR2 is YSYEKL. The ends were cut back, 0 bases at V and 5 bases at J, with 14 bases in the middle. This CDR3 has 17 residues. CDR3 coding DNA: TGCGCCAGCAGCCAAGAAGGGATGCTTAAAAATAATTCACCCCTCCACTTT. This gives the protein CASSQEGMLKNNSPLHF.

The rearrangement joins TRBV7-8 to TRBJ1-2; 10 nucleotides line up with TRBD1. The CDR3 length is 17 residues. V was pared by 2 bases and J by 3 bases, with 9 bases of the junction left unmatched. In germline, CDR1 is SGHVS, CDR2 FQNEAQ. CDR3 protein: CASSLPGQGRAHYGYTF. CDR3 DNA sequence: TGTGCCAGCAGCTTACCGGGACAGGGGAGGGCACACTATGGCTACACCTTC.

This clonotype has just one count. The J gene is TRBJ1-4, the V gene TRBV6-1; no reliable D call. The CDR3 totals 18 residues. Per the germline V gene, CDR1 is MNHNS and CDR2 is SASEGT. The V and J ends lost 3 bases and 0 bases respectively, with 17 bases between them. In DNA, the CDR3 is TGTGCCAGCAGTGACGCGGGTCTCCTCTACCCAACTAATGAAAAACTGTTTTTT. As protein: CASSDAGLLYPTNEKLFF.

The V call is TRBV20-1, the J call TRBJ2-6, with D perhaps TRBD1 or TRBD2 (5 bases each). This CDR3 is 18 amino acids long. The germline V and J ends were trimmed by 2 bases and 0 bases, with 17 bases remaining between them. The germline gives CDR1 DFQATT, CDR2 SNEGSKA (reference sequence). The CDR3 loop reads CSARYEGSLLSGANVLTF. CDR3 nucleotides: TGCAGTGCTAGATACGAGGGGTCCCTTCTCTCTGGGGCCAACGTCCTGACTTTC.

V is TRBV28 and J is TRBJ1-1, with D possibly being TRBD1 (5 bases). The CDR3 is 14 residues long. Deletions cut 4 bases from V and 1 base from J, with 10 bases between. CDR1 is MDHEN, CDR2 SYDVKM, per germline. Here the CDR3 reads CASSYQGRNTEAFF. The CDR3 DNA follows: TGTGCCAGCAGTTATCAGGGTCGGAACACTGAAGCTTTCTTT.

This clonotype turned up a few times. The J gene is TRBJ2-7, the V gene TRBV6-2 or TRBV6-3; 8 bases are shared with TRBD2. The CDR3 runs 16 residues. With 0 bases clipped from V and 3 bases from J, the junction kept 7 bases outside the gene matches. In germline, CDR1 is MNHEY, CDR2 SVGEGT. For the CDR3, the DNA is TGTGCCAGCAGTTACTCACCGACTAGCGCCGACTACGAGCAGTACTTC. Translating gives CASSYSPTSADYEQYF.

The V and J genes are TRBV10-2 and TRBJ2-1; D tentatively fits TRBD1 or TRBD2 (7 bases each). This CDR3 has 19 residues. Trimming pared 7 bases from V and 12 bases from J, leaving 37 bases between. Germline V gives CDR1 WSHSY, CDR2 SAAADI. CDR3 sequence: CASTNDGVGGAPGGLVQFF. Here the CDR3 DNA reads TGCGCCAGCACCAATGACGGCGTAGGGGGGGCCCCAGGGGGTCTCGTGCAGTTCTTC.

This clonotype has only a few counts. The chain recombines TRBV4-3 with TRBJ2-7; D is perhaps TRBD2 (5 bases). In germline, CDR1 is LGHNA, CDR2 YSLEER. V was clipped by 0 bases and J by 4 bases, with 10 bases between them. The CDR3 runs to 14 residues. The CDR3 sequence: CASSQDFGGYEQYF. In DNA, the CDR3 is TGCGCCAGCAGCCAAGATTTTGGCGGGTACGAGCAGTACTTC.

A few counts support this clonotype. V gene TRBV15 combines with J gene TRBJ1-3; D remains ambiguous. The CDR3 contains 12 residues. V was clipped by 7 bases and J by 1 base, with 5 bases between them. Germline V gene sequence: CDR1 LNHNV, CDR2 YYDKDF (reference sequence). The CDR3 protein is CATMGSGNTIYF. For the CDR3, the DNA is TGTGCCACCATGGGATCTGGAAACACCATATATTTT.

The chain combines TRBV7-6 with TRBJ2-3, with 8 bases that match TRBD2. The CDR3 loop spans 16 amino acids. Germline V lookup: CDR1 SGHVS, CDR2 FNYEAQ. V lost 3 bases, J lost 7 bases, and 12 bases stayed unmatched. The CDR3 is CASSLDERAGVNTQYF. CDR3 sequence (DNA): TGTGCCAGCAGCTTGGACGAAAGAGCGGGAGTAAATACGCAGTATTTT. The full variable domain, completed using reference TRBV7-6 and TRBJ2-3, is GAGVSQSPRYKVTKRGQDVALRCDPISGHVSLYWYRQALGQGPEFLTYFNYEAQQDKSGLPNDRFSAERPEGSISTLTIQRTEQRDSAMYRCASSLDERAGVNTQYFGPGTRLTVL.

The chain combines TRBV12-3 or TRBV12-4 with TRBJ2-3; D might be TRBD2 (5 bases). This CDR3 contains 12 residues. Trimming stripped 3 bases from V and 6 bases from J, with 7 bases between. CDR3 in DNA: TGTGCCAGCAGTTTTCGGAGGGATACGCAGTATTTT. Its translation is CASSFRRDTQYF.